These 20 T cell receptor beta chains were all obtained from the same sample, sequenced in a study of shared clonotypes between healthy human individuals. Clones were sequenced by immunoSEQ multiplex PCR, and TCRdb holds only the in-frame ones, with some missing. Seen here are about 1.9 million clones, around 95% observed once, and the top ten hold around 1.7%. Naive CD8 cells, CD45RO-negative and positively selected for CCR7, excluded terminally differentiated effector memory CD45RA+ cells. The sample was naive CD8+ T cells from PBMCs. The receptors were gathered from a man aged 18 to 29 in good health. Some clones in this sample may be carry-over from other donors' samples.

The chain links TRBV7-8 to TRBJ1-2; perhaps TRBD1 as D (5 bases). Germline V CDR1 and CDR2: SGHVS, FQNEAQ. The length of the CDR3 is 16 residues. Trimming cost V 1 base and J 4 bases, with 16 bases left between them. CDR3 nucleotides: TGTGCCAGCAGCTTAGGACCGAGGGGCTCCATCTATGGCTACACCTTC. Translated: CASSLGPRGSIYGYTF.

The rearrangement links TRBV28 to TRBJ1-5; D gene ambiguous. This CDR3 has 15 amino acids. With 6 bases removed from V and 0 bases from J, the gap between germline ends came to 12 bases. Germline values: CDR1 MDHEN, CDR2 SYDVKM. CDR3 residues: CASSPAPYSNQPQHF. The CDR3, as DNA: TGTGCCAGCAGCCCGGCCCCATATAGCAATCAGCCCCAGCATTTT.

This chain joins TRBV7-2 and TRBJ2-5, with D perhaps TRBD1 or TRBD2 (5 bases each). V gave up 5 bases and J gave up 0 bases, with 10 bases separating them. Germline V gene lookup returns CDR1 SGHTA and CDR2 FQGNSA. There are 14 residues in the CDR3. CDR3 sequence reads: CASSPGRHQETQYF. CDR3 DNA sequence: TGTGCCAGCAGCCCGGGACGCCACCAAGAGACCCAGTACTTC.

The chain carries TRBV30 and TRBJ2-3; D is unclear. The V end was cut by 0 bases, the J end by 0 bases, with 16 bases between. The CDR3 has 17 amino acids. Germline-derived CDR1 and CDR2 are GTSNPN and SVGIG (reference sequence). The CDR3: CAWSVPRPLASTDTQYF. Here the CDR3 DNA reads TGTGCCTGGAGTGTACCCAGACCCCTCGCTAGCACAGATACGCAGTATTTT.

The V call is TRBV19, the J call TRBJ1-2, with a weak D call TRBD1 (5 bases). V was shortened by 3 bases and J by 2 bases, with 25 bases between the two germline ends. This CDR3 is built from 19 residues. Germline V CDR1 and CDR2: LNHDA, SQIVND (reference sequence). The CDR3 region has the DNA TGTGCCAGTAGTATCTCTATCTACCCCCCCCCAGGGCGGAACTATGGCTACACCTTC. Residues: CASSISIYPPPGRNYGYTF.

The chain joins TRBV15 to TRBJ2-7; D gene uncertain. The germline V gene has CDR1 LNHNV and CDR2 YYDKDF (reference sequence). Trimming cost V 1 base and J 5 bases, with 12 bases left between them. The CDR3 has 14 residues. This CDR3 is CATSRGPPPNEQYF. CDR3 sequence (DNA): TGTGCCACCAGCAGAGGTCCTCCTCCGAACGAGCAGTACTTC.

The chain links TRBV14 to TRBJ2-4; D is uncertain. V gave up 8 bases and J gave up 0 bases, with 8 bases separating them. CDR1 and CDR2 from the germline V gene are SGHDN and FVKESK. This CDR3 comprises 13 residues. The chain's CDR3 is CASWDLAKNIQYF. The DNA of the CDR3 is TGTGCCAGCTGGGATCTAGCCAAAAACATTCAGTACTTC.

CDR3: CASSCNECEKLFF. The CDR3 region has the DNA TGTGCCAGCAGTTGCAATGAGTGTGAAAAACTGTTTTTT. This chain uses TRBV6-5 with TRBJ1-4; D is undetermined. The ends were cut back, 4 bases at V and 7 bases at J, with 10 bases in the middle. The CDR3 covers 13 residues. CDR1 is MNHEY and CDR2 is SVGAGI in the germline V gene.

The chain links TRBV4-1 to TRBJ1-2, with TRBD1 matching 9 bases. Unmatched junction bases numbered 17, after V lost 7 bases and J lost 2 bases. Germline CDR1 is MGHRA and CDR2 is YSYEKL. The CDR3 covers 18 residues. The chain's CDR3 is CASTDPRTLGQGNYGYTF. CDR3 DNA: TGCGCCAGCACCGACCCTCGAACCCTGGGACAGGGAAACTATGGCTACACCTTC.

About this clone: This sample includes further DNA sequences coding for the same CDR3. This chain connects TRBV27 to TRBJ1-1, with TRBD1 as a possible D gene (5 bases). The CDR3 covers 14 residues. Germline values: CDR1 MNHEY, CDR2 SMNVEV (reference sequence). Trimming took off 2 bases at V and 5 bases at J, with 12 bases between the two ends. The CDR3 is CASSLLGVGTEAFF. CDR3 nucleotides: TGTGCCAGCAGTTTACTGGGGGTAGGGACTGAAGCTTTCTTT.

This rearrangement joins TRBV2 to TRBJ2-1; D gene unclear. The CDR3 has 15 residues. Germline-derived CDR1 and CDR2 are SNHLY and FYNNEI. The germline V and J ends were trimmed by 4 bases and 6 bases, with 16 bases remaining between them. The CDR3 loop reads CASSGEWVRGNEQFF. The DNA of the CDR3 is TGTGCCAGCAGTGGAGAGTGGGTGAGAGGCAATGAGCAGTTCTTC.

The rearrangement links TRBV5-4 to TRBJ1-2; possibly TRBD1 for D (5 bases). Germline CDR1 SGHNT, CDR2 YYREEE (reference sequence). Between the trimmed V and J ends, which lost 4 bases and 2 bases, there was a span of 15 bases. CDR3 size: 15 residues. CDR3 amino acids: CASSTGDGGNYGYTF. For the CDR3, the DNA is TGTGCCAGCAGCACGGGGGACGGGGGAAACTATGGCTACACCTTC.

J is TRBJ1-5 and V is TRBV21-1; the table assigns TRBD1, which was not confirmed against the DNA. TRBV21-1 is annotated as a pseudogene. The CDR3 extends over 19 amino acids. The CDR3 sequence: CASSNSSEDRAYSNQPQHF. The CDR3 region has the DNA TGTGCCAGCAGCAACAGCTCAGAGGACAGGGCGTATAGCAATCAGCCCCAGCATTTT.

This chain uses TRBV4-1 with TRBJ1-5, with 7 bases aligning to TRBD1. This CDR3 has 17 amino acids. CDR1 and CDR2 (germline): MGHRA, YSYEKL. The V gene end was trimmed by 4 bases and the J gene end by 0 bases; junction bases not matched to a gene: 9. As DNA, the CDR3 is TGCGCCAGCAGCCCCAGGGGGACACAGTATAGCAATCAGCCCCAGCATTTT. Amino acids: CASSPRGTQYSNQPQHF.

The chain links TRBV28 to TRBJ2-2; D uncertain. Trimming took off 6 bases at V and 0 bases at J, with 17 bases between the two ends. This CDR3 has 17 residues. Germline V gives CDR1 MDHEN, CDR2 SYDVKM. The CDR3 DNA reads TGTGCCAGCAGAATAGGGCCGACCCTTGCGAACACCGGGGAGCTGTTTTTT. It yields the protein CASRIGPTLANTGELFF. The full variable domain, with the rest looked up from reference TRBV28 and TRBJ2-2, is DVKVTQSSRYLVKRTGEKVFLECVQDMDHENMFWYRQDPGLGLRLIYFSYDVKMKEKGDIPEGYSVSREKKERFSLILESASTNQTSMYLCASRIGPTLANTGELFFGEGSRLTVL.

The chain joins TRBV5-6 to TRBJ2-2; TRBD1 might be the D (6 bases). The CDR3 extends over 15 amino acids. The V end lost 4 bases, the J end lost 4 bases, and 14 bases lay between the germline ends. Germline CDR1 SGHDT, CDR2 YYEEEE. The CDR3 protein is CASSPTTGITGELFF. The CDR3 region has the DNA TGTGCCAGCAGCCCCACCACAGGGATCACCGGGGAGCTGTTTTTT. Variable domain in full (rest from reference TRBV5-6 and TRBJ2-2): DAGVTQSPTHLIKTRGQQVTLRCSPKSGHDTVSWYQQALGQGPQFIFQYYEEEERQRGNFPDRFSGHQFPNYSSELNVNALLLGDSALYLCASSPTTGITGELFFGEGSRLTVL.

The chain is built from TRBV15 and TRBJ2-1; D is uncertain. V lost 5 bases and J lost 0, with 11 bases in between. The CDR3 length is 15 residues. CDR1 and CDR2 (germline): LNHNV, YYDKDF (reference sequence). The CDR3 spells CATSGHPSSYNEQFF. The CDR3 DNA reads TGTGCCACCAGCGGCCACCCTAGCTCCTACAATGAGCAGTTCTTC.

V is TRBV6-6 and J is TRBJ2-7; D gene ambiguous. The length of the CDR3 is 12 residues. Germline CDR1 MNHNY, CDR2 SVGAGI (reference sequence). V dropped 6 bases and J dropped 6 bases, with 12 bases sitting between them. This CDR3 reads CASRPDGREQYF. CDR3 DNA sequence: TGTGCCAGCAGGCCAGACGGGCGCGAGCAGTACTTC.

The chain couples TRBV27 to TRBJ2-7; TRBD2 aligns across 7 bases. CDR3 length: 14 residues. CDR1 and CDR2 from the germline V gene are MNHEY and SMNVEV (reference sequence). Germline trimming cut 3 bases from V and 5 bases from J; bases unmatched to any gene: 7. The chain's CDR3 is CASSFGGRVDEQYF. CDR3 DNA sequence: TGTGCCAGCAGTTTCGGGGGGAGGGTCGACGAGCAGTACTTC.

The chain employs TRBV28 and TRBJ2-7, with 10 bases matching TRBD1. This CDR3 region has 16 residues. V was clipped by 6 bases and J by 2 bases; unmatched bases: 10. CDR1 is MDHEN and CDR2 is SYDVKM in the germline V gene. The CDR3 reads CASSLMGQGRTYEQYF. The CDR3 bases are TGTGCCAGCAGCTTAATGGGACAGGGGAGGACCTACGAGCAGTACTTC.